This T cell receptor (beta chain) was identified during a study of shared clonotypes between healthy human individuals. Clones were sequenced by immunoSEQ multiplex PCR, and TCRdb holds only the in-frame ones, with some missing. The sample consists of roughly 220,000 clones, 50% to 80% of them appearing once. This clone was observed a few times. Donors were healthy HIV-negative adults without recent acute infections or vaccinations. The V end lost 4 bases, the J end lost 3 bases, and 4 bases lay between the germline ends. The CDR3 is 12 residues long. The germline gives CDR1 WSHSY, CDR2 SAAADI. The sequenced material came from memory CD4+ T cells sorted from blood. This sample's subset: CD45RA-negative fraction. This clonotype originated in a man aged 25-45 years in good health. The genes are TRBV10-2 and TRBJ1-5; D uncertain. The CDR3 bases are TGCGCCAGCAGTGGAGACAATCAGCCCCAGCATTTT. Its protein product is CASSGDNQPQHF.